This paragraph covers one T cell receptor beta chain sequence. Its cognate antigen is unknown. At one end the junction does not follow the germline gene, possibly because of a read error. The CDR3 spans 16 residues. Germline CDR1 and CDR2: SGHRS and YFSETQ. This entry comes from a study of blood T cells in healthy people across ages. Study conclusions and caveats: Estimated diversity across one million T cells was deemed an underestimate.

The use of a sample-barcoded 5' primer and a J-beta primer mix characterized a second PCR of roughly 6 to 11 cycles. TCRdb itself ran the 5' RACE reads through MiXCR, one entry per CDR3 protein. Found here are around 1,500,000 distinct CDR3 sequences, roughly 40% of them singletons; the top ten hold 6.5% to 10%. This receptor was identified in a woman aged 18-35 years in good health. The V gene is TRBV5-1, the J gene TRBJ1-6, with a weak D call TRBD1 (6 bases). The specimen sequenced was blood. The CDR3 reads CASRLGSGGDNSPLHF. CDR3 DNA: TGCGCCAGCAGGTTGGGGAGCGGGGGCGATAATTCACCCCTCCACTTT.